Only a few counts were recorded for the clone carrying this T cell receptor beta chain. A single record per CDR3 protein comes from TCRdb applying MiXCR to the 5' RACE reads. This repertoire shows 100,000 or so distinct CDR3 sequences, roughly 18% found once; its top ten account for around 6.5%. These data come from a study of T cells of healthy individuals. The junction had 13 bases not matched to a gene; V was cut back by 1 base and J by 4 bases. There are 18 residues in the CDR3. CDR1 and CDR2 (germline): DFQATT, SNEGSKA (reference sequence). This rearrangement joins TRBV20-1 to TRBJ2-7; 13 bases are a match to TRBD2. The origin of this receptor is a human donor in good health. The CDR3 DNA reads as TGCAGTGCTAGAGTCTCCGAACTAGCGGGAGGGCCAAGGTACGAGCAGTACTTC. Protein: CSARVSELAGGPRYEQYF.